There are a few counts of the clone carrying this T cell receptor beta chain. What it binds is unknown. In the PCR, 60 Vbeta and 13 Jbeta primers were used. Profiling relied on immunoSEQ multiplex PCR, and the TCRdb table lists in-frame clones only, not all of them. There are around 210,000 clones in the sample; about 77% occur only once, and 0.45% to 0.5% lies in the top ten. This sample was included in a study of cytomegalovirus exposure and HLA in healthy donors. Overall study: An analysis done earlier identified almost 120 million unique TCR beta sequences from about 179 million T cells.

The CDR3 consists of 16 residues. Germline-derived CDR1 and CDR2 are SGHNT and YYREEE (reference sequence). The V gene end was trimmed by 3 bases and the J gene end by 8 bases; junction bases not matched to a gene: 8. Study results and caveats: When the data were analyzed later, several of the most significant clusters appeared to be linked to common viral pathogens. According to the study, roughly 160 TCR beta chains were cytomegalovirus-associated. A link between a missense DCLRE1C variant and TCR beta V- and J-gene trimming emerged from a later analysis.

The chain recombines TRBV5-4 with TRBJ1-4, with 12 bases fitting TRBD1. The clonotype was recovered from a boy younger than 18 in good health and CMV-seronegative. Sequenced sample: PBMCs. The CDR3 loop is CASSSGTGGSLEKLFF. The CDR3 DNA follows: TGTGCCAGCAGCTCAGGGACAGGGGGCTCCCTCGAAAAACTGTTTTTT.